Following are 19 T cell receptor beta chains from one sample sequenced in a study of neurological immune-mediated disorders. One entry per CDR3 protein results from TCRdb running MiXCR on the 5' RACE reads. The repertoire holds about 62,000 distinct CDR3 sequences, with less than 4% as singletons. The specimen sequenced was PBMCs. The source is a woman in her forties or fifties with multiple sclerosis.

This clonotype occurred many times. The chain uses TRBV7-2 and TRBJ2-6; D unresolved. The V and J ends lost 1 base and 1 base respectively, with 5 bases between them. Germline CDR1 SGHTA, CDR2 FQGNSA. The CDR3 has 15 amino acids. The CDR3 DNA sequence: TGTGCCAGCAGCTTAGGACGATCTGGGGCCAACGTCCTGACTTTC. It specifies CASSLGRSGANVLTF.

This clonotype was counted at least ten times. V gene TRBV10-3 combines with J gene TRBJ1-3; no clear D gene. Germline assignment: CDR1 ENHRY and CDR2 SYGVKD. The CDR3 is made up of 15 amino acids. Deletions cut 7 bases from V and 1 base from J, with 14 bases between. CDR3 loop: CAITSGAPSGNTIYF. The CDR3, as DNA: TGTGCCATCACTTCGGGTGCCCCATCTGGAAACACCATATATTTT.

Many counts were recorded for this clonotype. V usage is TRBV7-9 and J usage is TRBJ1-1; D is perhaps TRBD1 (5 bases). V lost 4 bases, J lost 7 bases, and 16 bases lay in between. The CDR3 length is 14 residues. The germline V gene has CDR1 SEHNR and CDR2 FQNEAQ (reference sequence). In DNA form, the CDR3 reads TGTGCCAGCAGCTCAACAGGACGCACCTATGAAGCTTTCTTT. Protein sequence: CASSSTGRTYEAFF. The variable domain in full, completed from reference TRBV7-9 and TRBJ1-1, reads DTGVSQNPRHKITKRGQNVTFRCDPISEHNRLYWYRQTLGQGPEFLTYFQNEAQLEKSRLLSDRFSAERPKGSFSTLEIQRTEQGDSAMYLCASSSTGRTYEAFFGQGTRLTVV.

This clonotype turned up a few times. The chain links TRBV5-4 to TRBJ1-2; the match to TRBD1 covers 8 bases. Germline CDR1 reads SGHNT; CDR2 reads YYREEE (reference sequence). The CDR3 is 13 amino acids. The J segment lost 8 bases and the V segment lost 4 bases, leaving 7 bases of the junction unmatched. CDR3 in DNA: TGTGCCAGCAGCCGCAATTCAGGGGGCGGCTACACCTTC. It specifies CASSRNSGGGYTF.

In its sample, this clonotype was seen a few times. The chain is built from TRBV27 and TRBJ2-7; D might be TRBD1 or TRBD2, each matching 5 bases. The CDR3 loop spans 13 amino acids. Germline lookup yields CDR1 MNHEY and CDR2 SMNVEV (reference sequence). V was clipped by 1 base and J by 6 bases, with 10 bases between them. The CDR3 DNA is TGTGCCAGCAGTTTATTTCAGAGGGGCGAGCAGTACTTC. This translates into CASSLFQRGEQYF.

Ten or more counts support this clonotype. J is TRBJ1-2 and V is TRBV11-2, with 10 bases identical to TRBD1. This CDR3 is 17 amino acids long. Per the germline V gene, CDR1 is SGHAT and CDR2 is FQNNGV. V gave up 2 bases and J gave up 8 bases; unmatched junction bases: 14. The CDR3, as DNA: TGTGCCAGCAGCTTACAACAGGCCCTGACAGGGGGCGCGGGCTACACCTTC. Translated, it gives CASSLQQALTGGAGYTF. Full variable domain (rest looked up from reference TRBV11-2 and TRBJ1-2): EAGVAQSPRYKIIEKRQSVAFWCNPISGHATLYWYQQILGQGPKLLIQFQNNGVVDDSQLPKDRFSAERLKGVDSTLKIQPAKLEDSAVYLCASSLQQALTGGAGYTFGSGTRLTVV.

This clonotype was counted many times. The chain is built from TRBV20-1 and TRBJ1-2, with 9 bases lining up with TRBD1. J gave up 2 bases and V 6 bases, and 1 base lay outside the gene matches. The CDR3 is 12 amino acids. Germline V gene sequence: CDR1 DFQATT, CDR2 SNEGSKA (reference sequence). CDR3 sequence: CSAGTGNYGYTF. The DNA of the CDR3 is TGCAGTGCAGGGACAGGGAACTATGGCTACACCTTC.

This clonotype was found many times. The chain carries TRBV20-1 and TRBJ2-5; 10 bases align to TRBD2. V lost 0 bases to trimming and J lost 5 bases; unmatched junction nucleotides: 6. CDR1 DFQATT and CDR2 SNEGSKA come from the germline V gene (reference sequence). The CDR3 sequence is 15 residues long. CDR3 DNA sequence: TGCAGTGCTAGAGAGATAGCGGGAGGAGGCGAGACCCAGTACTTC. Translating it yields CSAREIAGGGETQYF.

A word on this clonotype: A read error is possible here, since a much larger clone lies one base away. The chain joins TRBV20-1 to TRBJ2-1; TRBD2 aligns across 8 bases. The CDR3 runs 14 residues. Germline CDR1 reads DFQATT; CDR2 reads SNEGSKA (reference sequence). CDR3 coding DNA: TGCAGTGCGCCCACGAGCGGGAGCTACAATGAGCATTTCTTC. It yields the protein CSAPTSGSYNEHFF.

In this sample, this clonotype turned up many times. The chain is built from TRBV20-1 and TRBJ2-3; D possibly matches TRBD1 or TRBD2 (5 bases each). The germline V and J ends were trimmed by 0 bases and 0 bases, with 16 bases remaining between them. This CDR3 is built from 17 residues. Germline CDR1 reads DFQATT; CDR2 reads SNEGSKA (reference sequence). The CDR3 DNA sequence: TGCAGTGCTAGAGACCCCGCGGGTGAGGGGAGCACAGATACGCAGTATTTT. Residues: CSARDPAGEGSTDTQYF.

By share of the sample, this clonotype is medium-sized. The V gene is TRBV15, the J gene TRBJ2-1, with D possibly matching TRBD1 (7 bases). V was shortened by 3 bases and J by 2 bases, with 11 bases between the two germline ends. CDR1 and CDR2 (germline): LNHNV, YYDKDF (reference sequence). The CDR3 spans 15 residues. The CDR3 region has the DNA TGTGCCACCAGCAGTGACAGGGAGGCCTACAATGAGCAGTTCTTC. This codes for CATSSDREAYNEQFF. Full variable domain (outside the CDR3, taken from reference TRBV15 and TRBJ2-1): DAMVIQNPRYQVTQFGKPVTLSCSQTLNHNVMYWYQQKSSQAPKLLFHYYDKDFNNEADTPDNFQSRRPNTSFCFLDIRSPGLGDTAMYLCATSSDREAYNEQFFGPGTRLTVL.

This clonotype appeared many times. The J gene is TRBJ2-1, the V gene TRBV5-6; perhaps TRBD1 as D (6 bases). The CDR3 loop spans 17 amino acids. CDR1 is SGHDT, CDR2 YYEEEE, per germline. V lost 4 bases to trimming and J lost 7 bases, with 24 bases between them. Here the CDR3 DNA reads TGTGCCAGCAGCCGAATCAGGGGCCTCCATAATGTGAATGAGCAGTTCTTC. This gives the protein CASSRIRGLHNVNEQFF.

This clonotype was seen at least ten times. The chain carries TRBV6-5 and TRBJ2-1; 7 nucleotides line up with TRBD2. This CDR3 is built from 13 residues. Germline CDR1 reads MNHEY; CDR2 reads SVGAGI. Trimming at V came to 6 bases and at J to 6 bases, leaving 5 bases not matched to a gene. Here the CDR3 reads CASSTGGRNEQFF. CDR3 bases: TGTGCCAGCAGCACGGGAGGTCGCAATGAGCAGTTCTTC.

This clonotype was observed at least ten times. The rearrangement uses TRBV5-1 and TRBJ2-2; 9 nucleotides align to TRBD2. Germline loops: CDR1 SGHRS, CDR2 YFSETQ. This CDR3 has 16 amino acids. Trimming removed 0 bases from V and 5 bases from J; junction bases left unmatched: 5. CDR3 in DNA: TGCGCCAGCAGCTTGGATGTCGGACTAGCGACCGGGGAGCTGTTTTTT. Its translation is CASSLDVGLATGELFF.

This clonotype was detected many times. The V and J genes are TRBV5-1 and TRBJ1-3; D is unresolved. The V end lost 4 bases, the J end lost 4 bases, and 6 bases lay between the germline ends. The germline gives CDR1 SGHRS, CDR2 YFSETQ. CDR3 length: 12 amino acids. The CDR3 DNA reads TGCGCCAGCAGCGTTGAGGGAAACACCATATATTTT. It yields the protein CASSVEGNTIYF.

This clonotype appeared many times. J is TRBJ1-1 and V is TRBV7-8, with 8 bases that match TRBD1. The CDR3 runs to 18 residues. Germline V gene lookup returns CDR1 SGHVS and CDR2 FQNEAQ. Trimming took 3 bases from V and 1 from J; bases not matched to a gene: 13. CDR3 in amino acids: CASSFSLLRTGQNTEAFF. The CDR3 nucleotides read TGTGCCAGCAGCTTTTCCCTCCTAAGGACAGGGCAGAACACTGAAGCTTTCTTT. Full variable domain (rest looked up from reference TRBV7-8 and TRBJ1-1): GAGVSQSPRYKVAKRGQDVALRCDPISGHVSLFWYQQALGQGPEFLTYFQNEAQLDKSGLPSDRFFAERPEGSVSTLKIQRTQQEDSAVYLCASSFSLLRTGQNTEAFFGQGTRLTVV.

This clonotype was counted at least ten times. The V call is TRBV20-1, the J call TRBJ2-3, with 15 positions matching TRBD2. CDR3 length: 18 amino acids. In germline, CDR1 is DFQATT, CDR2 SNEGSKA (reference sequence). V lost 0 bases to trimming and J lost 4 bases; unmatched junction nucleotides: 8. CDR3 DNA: TGCAGTGCTAGAGATTTTGGACTAGCGGGAGGGAGGGCAGATACGCAGTATTTT. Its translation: CSARDFGLAGGRADTQYF.

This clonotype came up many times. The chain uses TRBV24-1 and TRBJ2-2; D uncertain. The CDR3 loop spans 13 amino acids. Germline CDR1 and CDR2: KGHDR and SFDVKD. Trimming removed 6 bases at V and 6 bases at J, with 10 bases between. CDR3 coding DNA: TGTGCCACCAGTCCCCTCCATTCCGGGGAGCTGTTTTTT. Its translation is CATSPLHSGELFF.

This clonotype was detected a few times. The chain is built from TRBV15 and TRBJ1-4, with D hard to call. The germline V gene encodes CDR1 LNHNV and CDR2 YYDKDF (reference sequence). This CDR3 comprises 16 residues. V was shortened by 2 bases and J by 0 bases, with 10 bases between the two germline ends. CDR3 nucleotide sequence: TGTGCCACCAGCAGACTAGCCGGGACAACTAATGAAAAACTGTTTTTT. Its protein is CATSRLAGTTNEKLFF.